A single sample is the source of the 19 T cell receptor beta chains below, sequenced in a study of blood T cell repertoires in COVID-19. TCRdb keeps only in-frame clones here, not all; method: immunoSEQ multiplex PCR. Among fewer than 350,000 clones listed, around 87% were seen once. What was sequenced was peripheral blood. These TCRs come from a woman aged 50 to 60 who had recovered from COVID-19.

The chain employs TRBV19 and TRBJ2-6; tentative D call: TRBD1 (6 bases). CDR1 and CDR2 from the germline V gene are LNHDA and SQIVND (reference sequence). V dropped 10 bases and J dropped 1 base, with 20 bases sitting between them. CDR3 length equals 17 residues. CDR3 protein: CATEAHRAASGANVLTF. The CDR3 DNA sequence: TGTGCCACCGAAGCTCACAGGGCGGCATCTGGGGCCAACGTCCTGACTTTC.

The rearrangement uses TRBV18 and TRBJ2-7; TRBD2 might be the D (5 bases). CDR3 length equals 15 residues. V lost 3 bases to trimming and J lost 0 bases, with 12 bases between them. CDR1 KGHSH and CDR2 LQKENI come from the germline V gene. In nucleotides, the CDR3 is TGTGCCAGCTCACCTCCGATGGGGAGCTCCTACGAGCAGTACTTC. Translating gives CASSPPMGSSYEQYF.

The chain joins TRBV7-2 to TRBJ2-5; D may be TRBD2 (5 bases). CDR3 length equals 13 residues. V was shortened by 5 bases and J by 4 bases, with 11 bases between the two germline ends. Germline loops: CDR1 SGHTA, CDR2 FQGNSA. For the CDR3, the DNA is TGTGCCAGCAGCGGACTGAGCTCAGAGACCCAGTACTTC. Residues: CASSGLSSETQYF. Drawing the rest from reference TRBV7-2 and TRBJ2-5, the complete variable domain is GAGVSQSPSNKVTEKGKDVELRCDPISGHTALYWYRQSLGQGLEFLIYFQGNSAPDKSGLPSDRFSAERTGGSVSTLTIQRTQQEDSAVYLCASSGLSSETQYFGPGTRLLVL.

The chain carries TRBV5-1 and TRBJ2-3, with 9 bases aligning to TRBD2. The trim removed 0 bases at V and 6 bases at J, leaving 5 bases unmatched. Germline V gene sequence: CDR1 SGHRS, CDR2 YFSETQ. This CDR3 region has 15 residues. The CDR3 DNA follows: TGCGCCAGCAGCTTGGTTGGTAGCGGGAGCGATACGCAGTATTTT. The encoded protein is CASSLVGSGSDTQYF.

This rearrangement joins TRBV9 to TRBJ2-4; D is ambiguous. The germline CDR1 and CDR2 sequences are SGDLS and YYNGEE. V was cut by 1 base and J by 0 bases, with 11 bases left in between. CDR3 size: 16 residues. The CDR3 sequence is CASSVSPLLAKNIQYF. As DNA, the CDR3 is TGTGCCAGCAGCGTAAGCCCTCTCCTAGCCAAAAACATTCAGTACTTC.

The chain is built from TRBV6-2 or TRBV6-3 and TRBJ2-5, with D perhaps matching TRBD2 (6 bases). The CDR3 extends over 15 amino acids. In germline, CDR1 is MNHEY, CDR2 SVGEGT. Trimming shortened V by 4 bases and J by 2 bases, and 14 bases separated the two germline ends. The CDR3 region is CASSSGGTLQETQYF. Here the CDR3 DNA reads TGTGCCAGCAGTTCGGGCGGGACCCTACAAGAGACCCAGTACTTC.

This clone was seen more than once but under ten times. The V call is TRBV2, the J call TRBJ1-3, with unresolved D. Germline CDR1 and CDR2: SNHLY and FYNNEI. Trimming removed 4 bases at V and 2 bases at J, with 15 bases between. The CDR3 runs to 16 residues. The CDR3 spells CASSGGHRSTGNTIYF. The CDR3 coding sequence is TGTGCCAGCAGTGGCGGGCACAGAAGCACTGGAAACACCATATATTTT.

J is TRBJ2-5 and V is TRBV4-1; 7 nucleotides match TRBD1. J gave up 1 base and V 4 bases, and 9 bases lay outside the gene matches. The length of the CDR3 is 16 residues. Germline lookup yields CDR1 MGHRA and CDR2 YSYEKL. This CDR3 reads CASSPGPRDSQETQYF. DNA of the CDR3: TGCGCCAGCAGCCCTGGGCCCCGGGACAGCCAAGAGACCCAGTACTTC.

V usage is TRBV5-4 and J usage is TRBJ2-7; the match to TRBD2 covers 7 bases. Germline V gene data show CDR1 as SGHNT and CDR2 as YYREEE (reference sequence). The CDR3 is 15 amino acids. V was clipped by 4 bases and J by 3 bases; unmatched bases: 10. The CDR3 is CASSPSGGTVYEQYF. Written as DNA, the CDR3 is TGTGCCAGCAGCCCTTCCGGGGGGACGGTCTACGAGCAGTACTTC.

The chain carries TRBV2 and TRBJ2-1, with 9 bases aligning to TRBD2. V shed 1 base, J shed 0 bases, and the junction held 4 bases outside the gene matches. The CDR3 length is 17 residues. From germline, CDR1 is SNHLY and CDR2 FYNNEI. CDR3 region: CASSEGAGGSSYNEQFF. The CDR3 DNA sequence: TGTGCCAGCAGTGAAGGTGCGGGGGGGAGCTCCTACAATGAGCAGTTCTTC.

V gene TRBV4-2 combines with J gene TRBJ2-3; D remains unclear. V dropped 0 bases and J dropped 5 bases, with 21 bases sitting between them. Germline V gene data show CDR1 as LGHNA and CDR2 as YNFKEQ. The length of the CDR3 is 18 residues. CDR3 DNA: TGTGCCAGCAGCCAAGAGGCTACGCAACTCTGGGCGATAGATACGCAGTATTTT. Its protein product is CASSQEATQLWAIDTQYF.

CDR3 nucleotides: TGCGCCAGCAGCTTGCCAGGGAACACTGAAGCTTTCTTT. Protein product: CASSLPGNTEAFF. This chain uses TRBV5-1 with TRBJ1-1; D gene uncertain. Trimming removed 1 base at V and 1 base at J, with 5 bases between. CDR3 length: 13 residues. CDR1 and CDR2 from the germline V gene are SGHRS and YFSETQ.

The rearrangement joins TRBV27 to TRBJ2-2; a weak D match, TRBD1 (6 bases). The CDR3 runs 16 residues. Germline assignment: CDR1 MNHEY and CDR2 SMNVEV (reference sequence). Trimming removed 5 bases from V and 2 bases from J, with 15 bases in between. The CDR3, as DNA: TGTGCCAGCAGTCTAACGGCAGGGGTAAACACCGGGGAGCTGTTTTTT. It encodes CASSLTAGVNTGELFF.

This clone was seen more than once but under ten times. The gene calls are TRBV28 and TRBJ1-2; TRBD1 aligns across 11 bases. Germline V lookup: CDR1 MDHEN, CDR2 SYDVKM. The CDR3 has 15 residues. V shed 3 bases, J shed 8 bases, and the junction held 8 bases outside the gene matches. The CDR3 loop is CASSFRTGGRAGYTF. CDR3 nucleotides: TGTGCCAGCAGTTTCCGGACAGGGGGCCGCGCGGGCTACACCTTC.

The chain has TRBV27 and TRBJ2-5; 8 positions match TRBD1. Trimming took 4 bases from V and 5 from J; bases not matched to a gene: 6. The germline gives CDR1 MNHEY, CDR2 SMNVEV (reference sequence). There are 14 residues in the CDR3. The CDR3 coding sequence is TGTGCCAGCAGTTCGGACAGGGTGGCGGAGACCCAGTACTTC. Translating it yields CASSSDRVAETQYF.

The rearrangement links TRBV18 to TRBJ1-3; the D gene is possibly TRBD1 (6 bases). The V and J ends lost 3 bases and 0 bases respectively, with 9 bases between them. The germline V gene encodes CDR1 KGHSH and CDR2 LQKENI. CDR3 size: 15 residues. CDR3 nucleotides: TGTGCCAGCTCACCTGGGACAAACTCTGGAAACACCATATATTTT. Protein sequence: CASSPGTNSGNTIYF. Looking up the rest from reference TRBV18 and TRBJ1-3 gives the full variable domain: NAGVMQNPRHLVRRRGQEARLRCSPMKGHSHVYWYRQLPEEGLKFMVYLQKENIIDESGMPKERFSAEFPKEGPSILRIQQVVRGDSAAYFCASSPGTNSGNTIYFGEGSWLTVV.

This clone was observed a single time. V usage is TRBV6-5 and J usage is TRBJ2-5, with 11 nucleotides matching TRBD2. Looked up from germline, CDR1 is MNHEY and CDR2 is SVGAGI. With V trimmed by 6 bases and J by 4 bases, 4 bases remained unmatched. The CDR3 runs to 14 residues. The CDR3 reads CASRRLAGRETQYF. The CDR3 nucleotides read TGTGCCAGCAGACGACTAGCGGGAAGAGAGACCCAGTACTTC.

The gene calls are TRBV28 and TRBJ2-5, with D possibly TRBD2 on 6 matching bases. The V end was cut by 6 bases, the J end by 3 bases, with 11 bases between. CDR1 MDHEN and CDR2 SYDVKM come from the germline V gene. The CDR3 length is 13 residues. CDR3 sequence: CASRTAGKETQYF. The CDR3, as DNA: TGTGCCAGCAGAACAGCGGGTAAAGAGACCCAGTACTTC.

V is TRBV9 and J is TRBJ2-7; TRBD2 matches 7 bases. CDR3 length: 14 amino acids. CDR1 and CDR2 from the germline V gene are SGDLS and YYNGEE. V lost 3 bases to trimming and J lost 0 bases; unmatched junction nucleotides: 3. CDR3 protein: CASSGTRGSYEQYF. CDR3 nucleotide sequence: TGTGCCAGCAGCGGGACTAGGGGCTCCTACGAGCAGTACTTC.